This is a list of T cell receptor beta chains from one sample in a study of T-cell reconstitution after alpha-beta-depleted transplantation in children. TCRdb re-analysed the PCR reads in MiXCR, keeping a single row per CDR3 protein. The data show fewer than 550,000 distinct CDR3 sequences, 11% seen once. The sample in question was PBMCs, mostly from graft donor cells, obtained 180 days after TCRalphabeta/CD19-depleted stem cell transplant. The receptors stem from a female patient aged 2-9 years who had a stem cell transplant for aplastic anemia, so the T cells may come from the graft donor. CDR3s include the opening cysteine and the closing phenylalanine or tryptophan. The D gene is left open where the match is weak. Clone size is stated in some rows and not others, as once, few, many or a class when expanded.

d_call j_call v_call clone_size cdr3_aa cdr3_nt
TRBD1 TRBJ2-7 TRBV6-1 many CASSGGQGWNEQYF TGTGCCAGCAGTGGAGGACAGGGATGGAACGAGCAGTACTTC
TRBD1 TRBJ1-1 TRBV28 few CASSSYDRASAFF TGTGCCAGCAGTTCTTATGACAGGGCATCAGCTTTCTTT
- TRBJ1-5 TRBV28 - CASSLVKGGSRNQPQHF TGTGCCAGCAGCTTGGTTAAGGGGGGAAGTAGAAATCAGCCCCAGCATTTT
- TRBJ2-3 TRBV5-1 few CASSLQDGPTDTQYF TGCGCCAGCAGCTTGCAAGATGGACCCACAGATACGCAGTATTTT
- TRBJ2-7 TRBV29-1 - CSVEREGYEQYF TGCAGCGTTGAAAGAGAGGGATACGAGCAGTACTTC
- TRBJ2-1 TRBV24-1 few CATTGDRLSEQFF TGTGCCACCACCGGGGACCGGTTAAGTGAGCAGTTCTTC
- TRBJ2-5 TRBV29-1 - CSVEEGRGDSETQYF TGCAGCGTTGAAGAGGGCAGGGGGGACAGTGAGACCCAGTACTTC
TRBD1 TRBJ1-2 TRBV24-1 few CATSEPGQGPGGYTF TGTGCCACCAGTGAACCGGGACAGGGTCCAGGAGGCTACACCTTC
TRBD2 TRBJ2-3 TRBV12-3/TRBV12-4 many CASSPGLAGGTTDTQYF TGTGCCAGCAGTCCGGGACTAGCGGGAGGGACCACAGATACGCAGTATTTT
- TRBJ2-7 TRBV29-1 many CSVGQSSYEQYF TGCAGCGTAGGACAGTCCTCCTACGAGCAGTACTTC
- TRBJ2-1 TRBV7-9 few CASSLRGPTYNEQFF TGTGCCAGCAGCCTACGGGGTCCCACCTACAATGAGCAGTTCTTC
TRBD1 TRBJ2-6 TRBV6-1 - CASSPGGRANVLTF TGTGCCAGCAGCCCAGGGGGCAGGGCCAACGTCCTGACTTTC
- TRBJ1-5 TRBV29-1 many CSVVQGWNQPQHF TGCAGCGTTGTACAGGGTTGGAATCAGCCCCAGCATTTT
- TRBJ1-2 TRBV12-3/TRBV12-4 few CASSPGTGGYTF TGTGCCAGCAGTCCGGGGACTGGGGGCTACACCTTC
TRBD2 TRBJ2-2 TRBV5-6 once CASSLAYWQTSGPNTGELFF TGTGCCAGCAGCTTGGCCTATTGGCAAACTAGCGGACCGAACACCGGGGAGCTGTTTTTT
- TRBJ2-5 TRBV12-3/TRBV12-4 - CASSLSLRDLFIF TGTGCCAGCAGTTTATCACTCCGGGACTTATTTATCTTC
TRBD2 TRBJ2-7 TRBV7-9 - CASSSGLAEYEQYF TGTGCCAGCAGCTCGGGACTAGCTGAGTACGAGCAGTACTTC
- TRBJ2-3 TRBV6-2/TRBV6-3 few CASSRRPQEDTQYF TGTGCCAGCAGTCGACGCCCTCAAGAGGATACGCAGTATTTT
- TRBJ2-1 TRBV10-3 few CAISSQVVDNNEQFF TGTGCCATCAGTTCACAAGTGGTCGACAACAATGAGCAGTTCTTC
TRBD2 TRBJ2-1 TRBV20-1 - CSARSHGLAANNEQFF TGCAGTGCTAGATCCCACGGACTAGCGGCTAACAATGAGCAGTTCTTC
- TRBJ1-4 TRBV4-3 - CASSQDQGLSEKLFF TGCGCCAGCAGCCAAGATCAGGGGCTAAGTGAAAAACTGTTTTTT
- TRBJ2-5 TRBV11-2 once CASSQAPGGGFRTETQYF TGTGCCAGCAGCCAGGCCCCAGGCGGGGGCTTTCGGACAGAGACCCAGTACTTC